This TCR beta chain derives from a study of blood T cell repertoires in COVID-19. The V gene's germline CDR1 is SNHLY and CDR2 FYNNEI. The CDR3 contains 13 residues. V trimming: 6 bases; J trimming: 11 bases; junction bases outside the gene matches: 8. TCRdb keeps only in-frame clones here, not all; method: immunoSEQ multiplex PCR. The sample contains 300,000 to 400,000 clones, around 91% of which appear only once. Sequenced input: peripheral blood. The TCR originated in a woman younger than 30 who had recovered from COVID-19. The chain carries TRBV2 and TRBJ1-5; 9 bases are a match to TRBD1. The CDR3, as DNA: TGTGCCAGCAGAGGCGGACAGGGGAGGTCCCAGCATTTT. It yields the protein CASRGGQGRSQHF.